The clone carrying this T cell receptor (beta chain) was seen only once. Its antigen is undetermined. Sequencing was performed with immunoSEQ multiplex PCR; in TCRdb, only in-frame clones are kept and a portion is missing. The repertoire holds approximately 130,000 clones, with roughly 87% as singletons. This sample is part of a study of T cell responses to AZD1222 COVID-19 vaccine. Study results and caveats: Most donors were white British and more were female, and clonal diversity was possibly underestimated. Spike-specific TCR breadth and depth rose after two AZD1222 doses. The study reported that nearly half of spike-specific TCRs target unmutated variant regions. AZD1222 recipients seropositive at baseline numbered only five or six.

The source material was peripheral blood, sampled 28 days after the second AZD1222 dose. The sequence derives from an adult who received the AZD1222 COVID-19 vaccine.

The CDR3 region has the DNA TGTGCCAGTAGTAAGGGCAGGGACGGACGTGCTCAGCCCCAGCATTTT. It encodes CASSKGRDGRAQPQHF. The rearrangement joins TRBV19 to TRBJ1-5; TRBD1 is a possible D gene (5 bases). V shed 4 bases and J shed 6 bases, with 19 bases lying between them. The CDR3 is 16 amino acids. Germline-derived CDR1 and CDR2 are LNHDA and SQIVND (reference sequence).